Listed here is a single T cell receptor (beta chain). As yet, its antigen is unknown. Germline V lookup: CDR1 SGHTA, CDR2 FQGNSA. The CDR3 sequence is 14 residues long. The V end lost 10 bases, the J end lost 0 bases, and 13 bases lay between the germline ends. This entry belongs to a study of cytomegalovirus exposure and HLA in healthy donors. Whole-study findings and limits: Around 160 TCR beta chains were listed as cytomegalovirus-associated.

Primers: 60 Vbeta forward and 13 Jbeta reverse. Profiled with immunoSEQ multiplex PCR; TCRdb holds only in-frame clones, not every one. The sample has just over 150,000 clones; almost 80% are singletons. The sample taken for sequencing was PBMCs. The receptor was derived from a woman aged 50 to 60 in good health and CMV-seropositive. This rearrangement joins TRBV7-2 to TRBJ2-1, with unresolved D. CDR3 coding DNA: TGTGCCACCGCGAGGTGGAGCTCCTACAATGAGCAGTTCTTC. It specifies CATARWSSYNEQFF.